Listed below are T cell receptor beta chains from one sample, sequenced in a study of PD-1 blockade in classical Hodgkin lymphoma. Clones were read by immunoSEQ multiplex PCR, and TCRdb kept only the in-frame ones, dropping some. The table shows roughly 30,000 clones, with approximately 79% occurring only once. The sample here was CD4+ T cells from blood, taken before the fourth cycle of nivolumab. These TCRs come from a human donor with classical Hodgkin lymphoma. Both conserved end residues are part of each CDR3. A D gene is named only where the DNA matches it firmly. For some rows the clone size is stated as once, few or many, or as a class when expanded; others skip it.

abundance: -
j_gene: TRBJ1-2
d_gene: TRBD1
v_gene: TRBV7-2
CDR3aa: CASSSPGAYRGYGYTF
CDR3nt: TGTGCCAGCAGCTCCCCCGGGGCCTACAGGGGTTATGGCTACACCTTC

abundance: -
j_gene: TRBJ1-6
d_gene: TRBD1
v_gene: TRBV5-1
CDR3aa: CASSLRTGGAYSPLHF
CDR3nt: TGCGCCAGCAGCCTGCGGACAGGGGGAGCCTATTCACCCCTCCACTTT

abundance: -
j_gene: TRBJ2-3
d_gene: TRBD2
v_gene: TRBV6-1
CDR3aa: CASSGQGGASDTQYF
CDR3nt: TGTGCCAGCAGTGGGCAGGGAGGGGCGTCAGATACGCAGTATTTT

abundance: few
j_gene: TRBJ2-7
d_gene: -
v_gene: TRBV23-1
CDR3aa: CASSQGAGRNYEQYF
CDR3nt: TGCGCCAGCAGTCAGGGGGCAGGACGAAACTACGAGCAGTACTTC

abundance: once
j_gene: TRBJ2-1
d_gene: -
v_gene: TRBV5-1
CDR3aa: CASSFRVAYEQFF
CDR3nt: TGCGCCAGCAGCTTCAGGGTCGCCTATGAGCAGTTCTTC

abundance: -
j_gene: TRBJ2-2
d_gene: -
v_gene: TRBV5-4
CDR3aa: CASSAGGPRGELFF
CDR3nt: TGTGCCAGCAGCGCCGGGGGCCCCAGGGGGGAGCTGTTTTTT

abundance: -
j_gene: TRBJ2-1
d_gene: -
v_gene: TRBV5-1
CDR3aa: CASSPPTARQFGNEQFF
CDR3nt: TGCGCCAGCAGCCCTCCAACAGCGAGGCAATTTGGCAATGAGCAGTTCTTC

abundance: -
j_gene: TRBJ1-1
d_gene: -
v_gene: TRBV6-5
CDR3aa: CASSYSSVGSTEAFF
CDR3nt: TGTGCCAGCAGTTACTCGAGTGTGGGTAGCACTGAAGCTTTCTTT

abundance: -
j_gene: TRBJ1-1
d_gene: TRBD1
v_gene: TRBV7-2
CDR3aa: CASSPRDRGFAEAFF
CDR3nt: TGTGCCAGCAGCCCCCGCGACAGGGGATTCGCTGAAGCTTTCTTT

abundance: -
j_gene: TRBJ2-7
d_gene: -
v_gene: TRBV5-1
CDR3aa: CASSTLGGAGYEQYF
CDR3nt: TGCGCCAGCAGCACCCTCGGAGGGGCGGGCTACGAGCAGTACTTC

abundance: -
j_gene: TRBJ1-2
d_gene: -
v_gene: TRBV5-5
CDR3aa: CASSLVPSLSYGYTF
CDR3nt: TGTGCCAGCAGCTTGGTCCCCAGCCTGAGCTATGGCTACACCTTC

abundance: -
j_gene: TRBJ2-7
d_gene: TRBD2
v_gene: TRBV7-8
CDR3aa: CASSLWTSVFKYEQYF
CDR3nt: TGTGCCAGCAGCCTGTGGACTAGCGTCTTTAAGTACGAGCAGTACTTC

abundance: -
j_gene: TRBJ2-5
d_gene: TRBD1
v_gene: TRBV2
CDR3aa: CASSDGQGIETQYF
CDR3nt: TGTGCCAGCAGCGACGGACAGGGAATAGAGACCCAGTACTTC

abundance: -
j_gene: TRBJ2-7
d_gene: -
v_gene: TRBV29-1
CDR3aa: CSVVRQGYEQYF
CDR3nt: TGCAGCGTTGTGAGGCAGGGCTACGAGCAGTACTTC

abundance: -
j_gene: TRBJ2-3
d_gene: -
v_gene: TRBV6-6
CDR3aa: CASARDRYTDTQYF
CDR3nt: TGTGCCAGCGCTAGGGACCGATACACAGATACGCAGTATTTT

abundance: -
j_gene: TRBJ2-5
d_gene: -
v_gene: TRBV12-5
CDR3aa: CASGPGETQYF
CDR3nt: TGTGCTAGTGGTCCCGGGGAGACCCAGTACTTC

abundance: -
j_gene: TRBJ2-7
d_gene: TRBD2
v_gene: TRBV6-5
CDR3aa: CASSKQRLAHEQYF
CDR3nt: TGTGCCAGCAGCAAACAGCGACTAGCCCACGAGCAGTACTTC

abundance: -
j_gene: TRBJ1-3
d_gene: TRBD1
v_gene: TRBV9
CDR3aa: CASSVAVTGAGNTIYF
CDR3nt: TGTGCCAGCAGCGTAGCAGTGACAGGGGCTGGAAACACCATATATTTT

abundance: -
j_gene: TRBJ2-3
d_gene: TRBD2
v_gene: TRBV2
CDR3aa: CASKLAGEEDTQYF
CDR3nt: TGTGCCAGCAAACTAGCGGGAGAGGAAGATACGCAGTATTTT

abundance: -
j_gene: TRBJ2-5
d_gene: -
v_gene: TRBV10-3
CDR3aa: CAISELETQYF
CDR3nt: TGTGCCATCAGTGAGTTGGAGACCCAGTACTTC

abundance: -
j_gene: TRBJ1-4
d_gene: -
v_gene: TRBV29-1
CDR3aa: CSARATNEKLFF
CDR3nt: TGCAGCGCCCGGGCAACTAATGAAAAACTGTTTTTT

abundance: -
j_gene: TRBJ1-2
d_gene: -
v_gene: TRBV6-5
CDR3aa: CASSYSRWSNYGYTF
CDR3nt: TGTGCCAGCAGTTACAGCAGGTGGTCTAACTATGGCTACACCTTC

abundance: once
j_gene: TRBJ2-5
d_gene: -
v_gene: TRBV7-3
CDR3aa: CASSRHVQETQYF
CDR3nt: TGTGCCAGCAGCCGACACGTCCAAGAGACCCAGTACTTC

abundance: -
j_gene: TRBJ2-1
d_gene: TRBD2
v_gene: TRBV10-3
CDR3aa: CAISDRLAGGSYNEQFF
CDR3nt: TGTGCCATCAGTGATCGGCTAGCGGGGGGCTCCTACAATGAGCAGTTCTTC

abundance: few
j_gene: TRBJ2-7
d_gene: TRBD1
v_gene: TRBV27
CDR3aa: CASSFGWTGGGEQYF
CDR3nt: TGTGCCAGCAGTTTCGGATGGACAGGGGGCGGGGAGCAGTACTTC

abundance: -
j_gene: TRBJ2-2
d_gene: -
v_gene: TRBV19
CDR3aa: CASSIALEVGELFF
CDR3nt: TGTGCCAGTAGTATAGCTCTAGAAGTCGGGGAGCTGTTTTTT

abundance: few
j_gene: TRBJ1-5
d_gene: -
v_gene: TRBV2
CDR3aa: CASSEGGSNQPQHF
CDR3nt: TGTGCCAGCAGTGAAGGGGGGAGCAATCAGCCCCAGCATTTT

abundance: -
j_gene: TRBJ2-5
d_gene: TRBD1
v_gene: TRBV7-6
CDR3aa: CASSSNRGSKETQYF
CDR3nt: TGTGCCAGCAGCTCCAACAGGGGAAGTAAAGAGACCCAGTACTTC

abundance: -
j_gene: TRBJ1-3
d_gene: -
v_gene: TRBV5-4
CDR3aa: CASSRGGQGNTIYF
CDR3nt: TGTGCCAGCAGCCGCGGAGGGCAAGGAAACACCATATATTTT

abundance: few
j_gene: TRBJ2-2
d_gene: -
v_gene: TRBV28
CDR3aa: CASSPTRGARWTGELFF
CDR3nt: TGTGCCAGCAGCCCGACAAGGGGGGCCCGGTGGACCGGGGAGCTGTTTTTT

abundance: -
j_gene: TRBJ2-5
d_gene: -
v_gene: TRBV29-1
CDR3aa: CSVDGQFQETQYF
CDR3nt: TGCAGCGTTGATGGGCAGTTCCAAGAGACCCAGTACTTC

abundance: -
j_gene: TRBJ2-5
d_gene: -
v_gene: TRBV27
CDR3aa: CASSLSLGEWETQYF
CDR3nt: TGTGCCAGCAGTTTAAGTTTGGGGGAGTGGGAGACCCAGTACTTC

abundance: once
j_gene: TRBJ1-3
d_gene: -
v_gene: TRBV28
CDR3aa: CASFRPSGNTIYF
CDR3nt: TGTGCCAGCTTCAGACCCTCTGGAAACACCATATATTTT

abundance: -
j_gene: TRBJ1-4
d_gene: TRBD1
v_gene: TRBV30
CDR3aa: CAWREVGTVNEKLFF
CDR3nt: TGTGCCTGGAGGGAAGTCGGGACAGTGAATGAAAAACTGTTTTTT

abundance: -
j_gene: TRBJ2-7
d_gene: -
v_gene: TRBV7-3
CDR3aa: CASSPRPPYEQYF
CDR3nt: TGTGCCAGCAGCCCTCGACCACCTTACGAGCAGTACTTC

abundance: -
j_gene: TRBJ2-7
d_gene: -
v_gene: TRBV7-2
CDR3aa: CASSSRTVPYEQYF
CDR3nt: TGTGCCAGCAGCTCACGGACCGTACCCTACGAGCAGTACTTC

abundance: few
j_gene: TRBJ1-5
d_gene: -
v_gene: TRBV19
CDR3aa: CASSIFIPSNQPQHF
CDR3nt: TGTGCCAGTAGTATCTTCATACCTAGCAATCAGCCCCAGCATTTT

abundance: -
j_gene: TRBJ2-3
d_gene: -
v_gene: TRBV7-3
CDR3aa: CASSLRPILGASTDTQYF
CDR3nt: TGTGCCAGCAGCTTAAGGCCCATACTAGGGGCTAGCACAGATACGCAGTATTTT

abundance: -
j_gene: TRBJ2-1
d_gene: TRBD2
v_gene: TRBV7-6
CDR3aa: CASSYGLAGGRSTSHNEQFF
CDR3nt: TGTGCCAGCAGCTATGGACTAGCGGGGGGGCGATCAACGTCCCACAATGAGCAGTTCTTC

abundance: -
j_gene: TRBJ2-7
d_gene: -
v_gene: TRBV10-3
CDR3aa: CAISESSGHEQYF
CDR3nt: TGTGCCATCAGTGAGTCCTCAGGACACGAGCAGTACTTC

abundance: few
j_gene: TRBJ1-5
d_gene: -
v_gene: TRBV27
CDR3aa: CASSFARNSNQPQHF
CDR3nt: TGTGCCAGCAGTTTTGCCCGGAATAGCAATCAGCCCCAGCATTTT

abundance: -
j_gene: TRBJ2-3
d_gene: -
v_gene: TRBV15
CDR3aa: CATGSGRTADSDTQYF
CDR3nt: TGTGCCACCGGCTCCGGGAGGACAGCTGATTCAGATACGCAGTATTTT

abundance: -
j_gene: TRBJ2-3
d_gene: -
v_gene: TRBV18
CDR3aa: CASSKIFADTQYF
CDR3nt: TGTGCCAGCTCAAAGATCTTCGCAGATACGCAGTATTTT

abundance: -
j_gene: TRBJ2-7
d_gene: TRBD1
v_gene: TRBV6-5
CDR3aa: CASSPGTGGQYF
CDR3nt: TGTGCCAGCAGCCCCGGGACAGGGGGGCAGTACTTC

abundance: -
j_gene: TRBJ1-5
d_gene: -
v_gene: TRBV7-9
CDR3aa: CASSPGSQSIGNQPQHF
CDR3nt: TGTGCCAGCAGCCCCGGATCCCAATCAATTGGTAATCAGCCCCAGCATTTT

abundance: -
j_gene: TRBJ1-5
d_gene: TRBD1
v_gene: TRBV2
CDR3aa: CASSGGGQDQPQHF
CDR3nt: TGTGCCAGCAGTGGGGGGGGACAGGATCAGCCCCAGCATTTT

abundance: -
j_gene: TRBJ2-3
d_gene: TRBD1
v_gene: TRBV5-8
CDR3aa: CASAGQGYTDTQYF
CDR3nt: TGTGCCAGCGCGGGACAGGGATACACAGATACGCAGTATTTT

abundance: -
j_gene: TRBJ1-3
d_gene: -
v_gene: TRBV10-3
CDR3aa: CAISESGTKVGNTIYF
CDR3nt: TGTGCCATCAGTGAGTCCGGGACAAAAGTGGGAAACACCATATATTTT

abundance: -
j_gene: TRBJ2-3
d_gene: -
v_gene: TRBV30
CDR3aa: CAWLIQGTDTQYF
CDR3nt: TGTGCCTGGCTGATCCAAGGCACAGATACGCAGTATTTT

abundance: -
j_gene: TRBJ2-4
d_gene: TRBD1
v_gene: TRBV6-5
CDR3aa: CASSYSRTGEGYIQYF
CDR3nt: TGTGCCAGCAGTTACTCCCGGACAGGGGAGGGATACATTCAGTACTTC

abundance: -
j_gene: TRBJ1-5
d_gene: -
v_gene: TRBV4-1
CDR3aa: CASSQHRGNQPQHF
CDR3nt: TGCGCCAGCAGCCAACACAGGGGCAATCAGCCCCAGCATTTT

abundance: once
j_gene: TRBJ1-5
d_gene: -
v_gene: TRBV6-5
CDR3aa: CASGKSAGRPQHF
CDR3nt: TGTGCCAGCGGGAAATCGGCGGGTCGTCCCCAGCATTTT

abundance: -
j_gene: TRBJ2-3
d_gene: TRBD2
v_gene: TRBV13
CDR3aa: CASSLTSGGRSTDTQYF
CDR3nt: TGTGCCAGCAGTTTGACTAGCGGGGGGCGCAGCACAGATACGCAGTATTTT